This T cell receptor beta chain was observed in a study of T cells in Graves' hyperthyroidism and ophthalmopathy. In its sample, this clonotype was seen many times. Antigen specificity is unknown. The TCR beta CDR3 regions underwent amplification using RNA transcripts as the source. The primer set for the first-round RT-PCR of the TCR CDR3 was HTBI. TCRdb redid the calling of the multiplex PCR reads with MiXCR, one entry per CDR3 protein. The sample consists of roughly 700,000 distinct CDR3 sequences, 30% to 40% of them appearing once. The study's findings and limits: Among thyroid clonotypes expanded above 0.001, most also appeared in blood.

Calling Graves' hyperthyroidism stable meant ophthalmopathy did not progress within 18 months. Investigators excluded patients with uncontrolled infection, other autoimmune disease, pregnancy or lactation. Material: blood. The source of this sequence is a woman aged 40 to 55 with Graves' hyperthyroidism.

The chain's CDR3 is CASSHRDRRNYGYTF. The CDR3 bases are TGTGCCAGCAGCCATAGGGACAGGAGGAACTATGGCTACACCTTC. The chain is built from TRBV7-9 and TRBJ1-2; 8 positions match TRBD1. The CDR3 length is 15 residues. V shed 5 bases, J shed 2 bases, and the junction held 7 bases outside the gene matches. Germline V gives CDR1 SEHNR, CDR2 FQNEAQ (reference sequence).